Listed below are T cell receptor beta chains from one sample, sequenced in a study of PD-L1 blockade in urothelial cancer. Repertoires were generated with immunoSEQ multiplex PCR, while TCRdb's copy carries only in-frame clones and drops some. The sample has 30,000 to 40,000 clones, approximately 85% seen once. Sequencing used PBMCs, obtained around atezolizumab (anti-PD-L1) treatment. The receptors shown here come from a man aged 55-75 years with urothelial cancer. The CDR3 runs from the conserved cysteine through the conserved F or W. D genes are given only for firm matches. Clone size is shown for a subset of rows, as once, few, many or a class of expanded clone.

J	length	D	size	V	CDR3	DNA
TRBJ2-7	11	-	-	TRBV11-1	CASSLRDEQYF	TGTGCCAGCAGCTTGCGAGACGAGCAGTACTTC
TRBJ1-2	11	-	-	TRBV29-1	CSVPQGNGYTF	TGCAGCGTTCCACAGGGCAATGGCTACACCTTC
TRBJ2-7	12	-	-	TRBV7-9	CASSWDTYEQYF	TGTGCCAGCAGCTGGGACACATACGAGCAGTACTTC
TRBJ1-1	13	-	-	TRBV28	CASSLGGATEAFF	TGTGCCAGCAGTCTGGGCGGGGCCACTGAAGCTTTCTTT
TRBJ2-1	15	TRBD2	-	TRBV11-3	CASSLGLAGSNEQFF	TGTGCCAGCAGCCTTGGACTAGCGGGGTCCAATGAGCAGTTCTTC
TRBJ1-2	18	-	-	TRBV7-9	CASSPDPGRGVGSEGYTF	TGTGCCAGCAGCCCAGACCCCGGCCGGGGGGTCGGATCTGAGGGCTACACCTTC
TRBJ2-3	13	TRBD1	once	TRBV11-3	CASRRTGADTQYF	TGTGCCAGCAGAAGGACAGGGGCAGATACGCAGTATTTT
TRBJ2-3	13	TRBD2	-	TRBV5-1	CASSLPGLAGLHF	TGCGCCAGCAGCCTCCCGGGACTAGCGGGGTTGCATTTT
TRBJ1-5	16	TRBD1	few	TRBV19	CASSKGTGAGNQPQHF	TGTGCCAGTAGTAAAGGGACAGGGGCAGGCAATCAGCCCCAGCATTTT
TRBJ2-5	16	TRBD2	-	TRBV7-9	CASSLSQAGVGETQYF	TGTGCCAGCAGCTTAAGTCAAGCGGGGGTTGGTGAGACCCAGTACTTC